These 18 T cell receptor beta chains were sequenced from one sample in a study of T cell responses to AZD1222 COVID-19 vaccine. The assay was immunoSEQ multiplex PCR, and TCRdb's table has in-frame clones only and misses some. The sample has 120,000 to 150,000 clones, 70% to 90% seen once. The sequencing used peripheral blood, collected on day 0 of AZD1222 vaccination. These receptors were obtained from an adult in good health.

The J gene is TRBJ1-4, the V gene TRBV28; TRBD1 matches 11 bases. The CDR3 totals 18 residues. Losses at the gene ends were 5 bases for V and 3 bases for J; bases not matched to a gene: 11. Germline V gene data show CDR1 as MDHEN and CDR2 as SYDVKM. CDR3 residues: CASSPLSWTGGSNEKLFF. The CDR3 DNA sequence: TGTGCCAGCAGTCCCCTCTCCTGGACAGGGGGCTCTAATGAAAAACTGTTTTTT.

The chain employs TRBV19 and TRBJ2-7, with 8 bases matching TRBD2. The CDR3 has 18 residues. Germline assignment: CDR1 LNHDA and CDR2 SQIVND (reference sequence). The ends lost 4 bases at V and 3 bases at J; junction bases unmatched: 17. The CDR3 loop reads CASSKKGTRALGLYEQYF. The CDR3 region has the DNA TGTGCCAGTAGTAAGAAGGGGACTAGAGCTTTGGGGCTCTACGAGCAGTACTTC.

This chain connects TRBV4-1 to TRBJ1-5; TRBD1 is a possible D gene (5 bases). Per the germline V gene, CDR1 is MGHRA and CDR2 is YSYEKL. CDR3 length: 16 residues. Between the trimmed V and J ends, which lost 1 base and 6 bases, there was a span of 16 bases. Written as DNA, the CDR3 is TGCGCCAGCAGCCAAGTAGAGCAGGGAGGAGGTCAGCCCCAGCATTTT. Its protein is CASSQVEQGGGQPQHF.

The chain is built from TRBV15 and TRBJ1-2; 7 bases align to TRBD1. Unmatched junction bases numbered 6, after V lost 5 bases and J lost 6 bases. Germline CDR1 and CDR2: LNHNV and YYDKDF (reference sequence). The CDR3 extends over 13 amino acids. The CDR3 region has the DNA TGTGCCACCAGCTTGACAGGGTGGGATGGCTACACCTTC. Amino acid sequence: CATSLTGWDGYTF. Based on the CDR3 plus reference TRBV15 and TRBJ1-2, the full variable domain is DAMVIQNPRYQVTQFGKPVTLSCSQTLNHNVMYWYQQKSSQAPKLLFHYYDKDFNNEADTPDNFQSRRPNTSFCFLDIRSPGLGDTAMYLCATSLTGWDGYTFGSGTRLTVV.

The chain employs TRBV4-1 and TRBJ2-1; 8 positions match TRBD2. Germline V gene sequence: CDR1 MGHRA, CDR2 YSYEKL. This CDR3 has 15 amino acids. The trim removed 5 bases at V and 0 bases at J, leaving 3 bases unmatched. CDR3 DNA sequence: TGCGCCAGCAGCTTAAGCGGGAGCTCCTACAATGAGCAGTTCTTC. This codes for CASSLSGSSYNEQFF.

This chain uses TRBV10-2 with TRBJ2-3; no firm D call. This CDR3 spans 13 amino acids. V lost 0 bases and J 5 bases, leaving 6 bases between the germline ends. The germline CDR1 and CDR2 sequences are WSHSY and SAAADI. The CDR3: CASSESGRDTQYF. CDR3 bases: TGCGCCAGCAGTGAGTCGGGAAGAGATACGCAGTATTTT.

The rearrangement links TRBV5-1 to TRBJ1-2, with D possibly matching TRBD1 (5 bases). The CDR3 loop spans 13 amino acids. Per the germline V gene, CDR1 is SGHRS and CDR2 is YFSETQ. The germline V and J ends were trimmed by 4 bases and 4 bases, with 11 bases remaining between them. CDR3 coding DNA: TGCGCCAGCAGCCCGGGACGGACCTATGGCTACACCTTC. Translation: CASSPGRTYGYTF. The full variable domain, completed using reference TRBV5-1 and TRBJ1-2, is KAGVTQTPRYLIKTRGQQVTLSCSPISGHRSVSWYQQTPGQGLQFLFEYFSETQRNKGNFPGRFSGRQFSNSRSEMNVSTLELGDSALYLCASSPGRTYGYTFGSGTRLTVV.

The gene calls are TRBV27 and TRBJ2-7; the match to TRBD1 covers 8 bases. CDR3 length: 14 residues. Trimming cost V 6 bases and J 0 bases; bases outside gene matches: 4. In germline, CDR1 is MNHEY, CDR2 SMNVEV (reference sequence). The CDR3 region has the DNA TGTGCCAGCAGGCCGGGACAGGTCTCCTACGAGCAGTACTTC. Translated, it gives CASRPGQVSYEQYF.

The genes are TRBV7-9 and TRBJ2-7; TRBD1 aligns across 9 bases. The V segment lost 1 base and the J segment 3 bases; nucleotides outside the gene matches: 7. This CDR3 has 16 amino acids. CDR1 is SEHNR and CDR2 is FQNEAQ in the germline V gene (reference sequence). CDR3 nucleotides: TGTGCCAGCAGCTTAGGACAGGGGGGTACGGTCTACGAGCAGTACTTC. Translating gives CASSLGQGGTVYEQYF.

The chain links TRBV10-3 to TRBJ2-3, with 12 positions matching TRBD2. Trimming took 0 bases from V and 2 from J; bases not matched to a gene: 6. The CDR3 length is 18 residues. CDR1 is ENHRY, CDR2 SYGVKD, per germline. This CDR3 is CAISESLAGGRITDTQYF. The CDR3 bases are TGTGCCATCAGTGAGTCGCTAGCGGGAGGGCGCATCACAGATACGCAGTATTTT.

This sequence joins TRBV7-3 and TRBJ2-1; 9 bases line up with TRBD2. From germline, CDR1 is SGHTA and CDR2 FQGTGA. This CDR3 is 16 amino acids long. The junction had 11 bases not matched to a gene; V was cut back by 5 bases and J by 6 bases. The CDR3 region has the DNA TGTGCCAGCAGCCCCGACGGCGGGAGGGGTGGCAATGAGCAGTTCTTC. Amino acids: CASSPDGGRGGNEQFF.

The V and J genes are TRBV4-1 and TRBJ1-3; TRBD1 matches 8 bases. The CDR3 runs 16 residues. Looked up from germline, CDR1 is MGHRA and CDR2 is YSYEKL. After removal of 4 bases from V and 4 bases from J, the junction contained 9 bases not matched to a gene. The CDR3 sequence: CASSRDRLRLGNTIYF. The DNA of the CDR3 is TGCGCCAGCAGCCGGGACAGGCTTCGACTAGGAAACACCATATATTTT.

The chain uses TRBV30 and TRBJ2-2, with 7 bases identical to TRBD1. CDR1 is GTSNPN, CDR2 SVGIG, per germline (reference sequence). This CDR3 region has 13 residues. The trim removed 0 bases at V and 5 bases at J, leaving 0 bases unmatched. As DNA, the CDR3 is TGTGCCTGGAGTGTGACAGGGACCGGGGAGCTGTTTTTT. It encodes CAWSVTGTGELFF.

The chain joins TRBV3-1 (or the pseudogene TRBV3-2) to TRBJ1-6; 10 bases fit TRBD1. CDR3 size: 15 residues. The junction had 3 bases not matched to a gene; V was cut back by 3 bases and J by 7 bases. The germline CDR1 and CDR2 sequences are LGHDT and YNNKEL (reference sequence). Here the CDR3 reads CASSQSGQGNSPLHF. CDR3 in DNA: TGTGCCAGCAGCCAGTCGGGACAGGGGAATTCACCCCTCCACTTT.

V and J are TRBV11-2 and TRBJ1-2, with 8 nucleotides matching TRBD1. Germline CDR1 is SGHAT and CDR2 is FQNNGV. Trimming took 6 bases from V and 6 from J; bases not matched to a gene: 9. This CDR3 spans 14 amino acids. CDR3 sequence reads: CASSGQGAVDGYTF. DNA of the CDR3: TGTGCCAGCAGTGGGCAGGGGGCCGTAGATGGCTACACCTTC.

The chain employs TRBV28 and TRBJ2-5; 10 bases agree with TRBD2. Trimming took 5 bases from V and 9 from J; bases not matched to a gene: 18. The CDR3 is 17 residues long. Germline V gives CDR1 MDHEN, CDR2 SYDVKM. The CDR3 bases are TGTGCCAGCAGTACTCGGACTAGCGGCAATAAGAGGTTGGCCCAGTACTTC. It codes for CASSTRTSGNKRLAQYF.

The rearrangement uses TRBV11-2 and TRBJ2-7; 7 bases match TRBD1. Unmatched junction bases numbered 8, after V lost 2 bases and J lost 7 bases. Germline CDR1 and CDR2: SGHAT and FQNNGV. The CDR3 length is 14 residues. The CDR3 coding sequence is TGTGCCAGCAGCTTAACCGGGACAGAAGCGGAGCAGTACTTC. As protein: CASSLTGTEAEQYF.

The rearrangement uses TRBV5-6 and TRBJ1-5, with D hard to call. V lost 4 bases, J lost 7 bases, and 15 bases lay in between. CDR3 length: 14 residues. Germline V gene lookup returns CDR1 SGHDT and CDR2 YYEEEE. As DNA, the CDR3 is TGTGCCAGCAGCCAGATGGGGTTCGGACAGCCCCAGCATTTT. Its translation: CASSQMGFGQPQHF.